A single sample is the source of the 31 T cell receptor beta chains below, sequenced in a study of blood T cell repertoires in COVID-19. The protocol was immunoSEQ multiplex PCR, while the TCRdb copy is restricted to in-frame clones and leaves out a portion. The table shows 50,000 to 55,000 clones, with less than 90% occurring only once. The sample consisted of peripheral blood. The receptors were gathered from a human donor with active COVID-19. The donor label of this sample is uncertain.

This clone appeared once. CDR3 nucleotides: TGCGCCAGCAGCCAAGCGGCACAGGGAGGGACTGAAGCTTTCTTT. It translates to CASSQAAQGGTEAFF. V usage is TRBV4-1 and J usage is TRBJ1-1, with D perhaps matching TRBD1 (6 bases). Germline assignment: CDR1 MGHRA and CDR2 YSYEKL. V was pared by 1 base and J by 5 bases, with 14 bases between. CDR3 length: 15 residues.

This clone has just a few counts. The chain carries TRBV4-3 and TRBJ1-3; D ambiguous. Between the trimmed V and J ends, which lost 1 base and 0 bases, there was a span of 7 bases. This CDR3 has 15 amino acids. Germline CDR1 and CDR2: LGHNA and YSLEER. CDR3 DNA: TGCGCCAGCAGCCAAGCTCTCAGCTCTGGAAACACCATATATTTT. Its protein product is CASSQALSSGNTIYF.

The chain couples TRBV24-1 to TRBJ2-5; 7 bases are shared with TRBD1. V shed 3 bases, J shed 5 bases, and the junction held 17 bases outside the gene matches. Germline CDR1 reads KGHDR; CDR2 reads SFDVKD. This CDR3 contains 18 residues. CDR3 coding DNA: TGTGCCACCAGTGATACTTTTGGGGACAGTGTCGCTAAGGAGACCCAGTACTTC. Residues: CATSDTFGDSVAKETQYF.

This clone appeared a few times. The chain recombines TRBV5-1 with TRBJ2-1, with TRBD2 matching over 9 bases. J lost 6 bases, V lost 4 bases, and 11 bases had no gene match. Germline CDR1 is SGHRS and CDR2 is YFSETQ. The CDR3 is 16 amino acids. CDR3 nucleotide sequence: TGCGCCAGCAGCCCCGCCCCTAGCGGGGCAGTCAATGAGCAGTTCTTC. Translation gives CASSPAPSGAVNEQFF.

V is TRBV28 and J is TRBJ1-5, with unresolved D. Deletions cut 3 bases from V and 1 base from J, with 7 bases between. Germline assignment: CDR1 MDHEN and CDR2 SYDVKM. CDR3 size: 14 residues. CDR3 nucleotide sequence: TGTGCCAGCAGTTTGGCGGGGAGCAATCAGCCCCAGCATTTT. Amino acids: CASSLAGSNQPQHF.

The rearrangement joins TRBV11-2 to TRBJ2-5; D remains ambiguous. V was trimmed by 7 bases and J by 0 bases, leaving 6 bases between them. The CDR3 extends over 12 amino acids. Germline V gives CDR1 SGHAT, CDR2 FQNNGV. CDR3 nucleotide sequence: TGTGCCAGCAAAGACTACCAAGAGACCCAGTACTTC. Residues: CASKDYQETQYF.

V is TRBV5-1 and J is TRBJ1-2, with D unclear. CDR3 length: 12 residues. Trimming cost V 2 bases and J 6 bases, with 8 bases left between them. Per germline, CDR1 SGHRS and CDR2 YFSETQ. The CDR3 sequence is CASSLPGDGYTF. DNA for the CDR3: TGCGCCAGCAGCTTACCCGGGGATGGCTACACCTTC.

The chain combines TRBV6-5 with TRBJ1-1; D gene uncertain. V lost 9 bases and J lost 2, with 13 bases in between. This CDR3 is built from 13 residues. The germline V gene encodes CDR1 MNHEY and CDR2 SVGAGI. The CDR3 is CASKRNSNTEAFF. The DNA for the CDR3 is TGTGCCAGTAAGAGAAACAGTAACACTGAAGCTTTCTTT.

The chain employs TRBV19 and TRBJ1-4; D is perhaps TRBD1 (6 bases). Trimming stripped 8 bases from V and 11 bases from J, with 21 bases between. CDR1 and CDR2 (germline): LNHDA, SQIVND (reference sequence). CDR3 length: 14 residues. The CDR3: CASLAGGVFPKLFF. CDR3 sequence (DNA): TGTGCCAGTTTGGCGGGGGGCGTTTTCCCGAAACTGTTTTTT.

This clone occurred once. The rearrangement links TRBV10-1 to TRBJ1-5, with no clear D. The ends were cut back, 10 bases at V and 4 bases at J, with 14 bases in the middle. Germline CDR1 WNHNN, CDR2 SYGVQD (reference sequence). The CDR3 extends over 13 amino acids. The CDR3 loop is CAIYPPRNQPQHF. CDR3 sequence (DNA): TGCGCCATCTACCCCCCGAGGAATCAGCCCCAGCATTTT.

The V and J genes are TRBV14 and TRBJ1-6; 10 bases match TRBD1. The germline gives CDR1 SGHDN, CDR2 FVKESK. The CDR3 extends over 14 amino acids. V dropped 3 bases and J dropped 8; count of bases not matched to a gene: 1. CDR3 region: CASSQTGGYSPLHF. CDR3 in DNA: TGTGCCAGCAGCCAGACAGGGGGCTATTCACCCCTCCACTTT.

The chain employs TRBV4-2 and TRBJ2-3, with 11 positions matching TRBD2. The CDR3 contains 19 residues. CDR1 and CDR2 (germline): LGHNA, YNFKEQ. Trimming took 0 bases from V and 3 from J; bases not matched to a gene: 11. In DNA, the CDR3 is TGTGCCAGCAGCCAAGAAGTAACTAGCGGGGGAGGTGAAACAGATACGCAGTATTTT. Residues: CASSQEVTSGGGETDTQYF.

The chain links TRBV27 to TRBJ2-5, with 13 bases lining up with TRBD2. The CDR3 is 18 amino acids. Germline V lookup: CDR1 MNHEY, CDR2 SMNVEV (reference sequence). Germline trimming cut 6 bases from V and 1 base from J; bases unmatched to any gene: 11. The DNA for the CDR3 is TGTGCCAGCAGCGTATCAACGGGACTAGCGGGGACCCAAGAGACCCAGTACTTC. The encoded protein is CASSVSTGLAGTQETQYF.

The chain uses TRBV24-1 and TRBJ2-3; possibly TRBD1 for D (6 bases). Germline CDR1 is KGHDR and CDR2 is SFDVKD. This CDR3 contains 14 residues. V shed 5 bases and J shed 2 bases, with 10 bases lying between them. CDR3 in amino acids: CATSGWTDTDTQYF. CDR3 bases: TGTGCCACCAGTGGCTGGACAGACACAGATACGCAGTATTTT.

The CDR3 nucleotides read TGCGCCAGCAGCTTCCTATCCCGGGATGGCGAAAAACTGTTTTTT. Amino acid sequence: CASSFLSRDGEKLFF. The rearrangement joins TRBV5-1 to TRBJ1-4; no reliable D call. Germline V gene sequence: CDR1 SGHRS, CDR2 YFSETQ. This CDR3 comprises 15 residues. V gave up 2 bases and J gave up 8 bases, with 16 bases separating them. Full variable domain (outside the CDR3, taken from reference TRBV5-1 and TRBJ1-4): KAGVTQTPRYLIKTRGQQVTLSCSPISGHRSVSWYQQTPGQGLQFLFEYFSETQRNKGNFPGRFSGRQFSNSRSEMNVSTLELGDSALYLCASSFLSRDGEKLFFGSGTQLSVL.

The rearrangement uses TRBV4-1 and TRBJ2-5, with 7 nucleotides matching TRBD2. V shed 0 bases and J 5 bases; nucleotides not matched to a gene: 6. This CDR3 region has 15 residues. CDR1 and CDR2 (germline): MGHRA, YSYEKL. CDR3 DNA sequence: TGCGCCAGCAGCCAAGAGGGGGGGGGACTTGAGACCCAGTACTTC. It is translated as CASSQEGGGLETQYF.

The V gene is TRBV24-1, the J gene TRBJ1-2, with D unclear. V was pared by 4 bases and J by 0 bases, with 14 bases between. This CDR3 region has 16 residues. Germline V gene data show CDR1 as KGHDR and CDR2 as SFDVKD. Here the CDR3 reads CATSDRTAGSNYGYTF. The CDR3 nucleotides read TGTGCCACCAGTGACAGGACGGCGGGGTCTAACTATGGCTACACCTTC.

V is TRBV18 and J is TRBJ1-3, with a tentative D call TRBD1 (6 bases). Germline CDR1 KGHSH, CDR2 LQKENI. The CDR3 covers 17 residues. V was clipped by 2 bases and J by 3 bases, with 17 bases between them. The CDR3 DNA sequence: TGTGCCAGCTCACCATTGCCGGTTCAGGGGAATGGAAACACCATATATTTT. Translation: CASSPLPVQGNGNTIYF. The variable domain in full, completed from reference TRBV18 and TRBJ1-3, reads NAGVMQNPRHLVRRRGQEARLRCSPMKGHSHVYWYRQLPEEGLKFMVYLQKENIIDESGMPKERFSAEFPKEGPSILRIQQVVRGDSAAYFCASSPLPVQGNGNTIYFGEGSWLTVV.

The rearrangement uses TRBV3-1 (or the pseudogene TRBV3-2) and TRBJ2-3; 12 positions agree with TRBD2. CDR1 is LGHDT, CDR2 YNNKEL, per germline (reference sequence). Germline trimming cut 5 bases from V and 9 bases from J; bases unmatched to any gene: 9. This CDR3 contains 15 residues. The chain's CDR3 is CASSATSGGLKTQYF. The CDR3 DNA reads TGTGCCAGCAGCGCGACTAGCGGGGGTCTGAAGACGCAGTATTTT.

The J gene is TRBJ1-4, the V gene TRBV5-1; 8 bases are a match to TRBD1. The germline V gene encodes CDR1 SGHRS and CDR2 YFSETQ. The CDR3 sequence is 15 residues long. The ends lost 4 bases at V and 8 bases at J; junction bases unmatched: 10. CDR3 protein: CASSVSTGGGEKLFF. CDR3 sequence (DNA): TGCGCCAGCAGCGTGTCAACAGGGGGTGGCGAAAAACTGTTTTTT.

The V gene is TRBV3-1 (or the pseudogene TRBV3-2), the J gene TRBJ1-3; D might be TRBD1 (5 bases). The CDR3 consists of 17 residues. The V end was cut by 0 bases, the J end by 0 bases, with 12 bases between. The germline V gene encodes CDR1 LGHDT and CDR2 YNNKEL (reference sequence). The CDR3 protein is CASSQDYAGFSGNTIYF. In DNA, the CDR3 is TGTGCCAGCAGCCAAGATTATGCAGGGTTCTCTGGAAACACCATATATTTT.

CDR3 DNA sequence: TGTGCCAGCAGTTACGCTATGACTAGCGGGCTACGTGGAGAGACCCAGTACTTC. Protein sequence: CASSYAMTSGLRGETQYF. The V gene is TRBV6-2 or TRBV6-3, the J gene TRBJ2-5; 10 positions match TRBD2. This CDR3 has 18 residues. The V and J ends lost 2 bases and 4 bases, in that order; junction bases with no gene match: 13. The germline gives CDR1 MNHEY, CDR2 SVGEGT.

The J gene is TRBJ2-7, the V gene TRBV3-1 (or the pseudogene TRBV3-2), with D perhaps TRBD1 (5 bases). The CDR3 has 14 amino acids. Trimming cost V 1 base and J 5 bases, with 12 bases left between them. In germline, CDR1 is LGHDT, CDR2 YNNKEL (reference sequence). CDR3 residues: CASSQAQVLHEQYF. DNA of the CDR3: TGTGCCAGCAGCCAAGCACAGGTACTCCACGAGCAGTACTTC.

The V call is TRBV25-1, the J call TRBJ2-3; 8 bases map to TRBD2. The CDR3 is 16 residues long. The germline V gene encodes CDR1 MGHDK and CDR2 SYGVNS. V lost 0 bases, J lost 4 bases, and 6 bases stayed unmatched. The CDR3 sequence is CASSEYQRGRADTQYF. In nucleotides, the CDR3 is TGTGCCAGCAGTGAATACCAGCGGGGGCGGGCAGATACGCAGTATTTT.

The chain joins TRBV7-6 to TRBJ2-2, with D uncertain. V lost 1 base and J 0 bases, leaving 9 bases between the germline ends. The CDR3 is 16 amino acids. The germline V gene encodes CDR1 SGHVS and CDR2 FNYEAQ. The CDR3 spells CASSLGPSTNTGELFF. Written as DNA, the CDR3 is TGTGCCAGCAGCTTAGGCCCCTCTACGAACACCGGGGAGCTGTTTTTT.

The V gene is TRBV4-3, the J gene TRBJ2-4, with 8 bases identical to TRBD1. CDR3 length equals 17 residues. The J segment lost 2 bases and the V segment lost 0 bases, leaving 6 bases of the junction unmatched. The germline gives CDR1 LGHNA, CDR2 YSLEER. In nucleotides, the CDR3 is TGCGCCAGCAGCCAAGATCACAGGGGGTTAACCAAAAACATTCAGTACTTC. It codes for CASSQDHRGLTKNIQYF.

Judged by abundance, this clone is medium-sized. The chain uses TRBV19 and TRBJ2-7; 9 positions match TRBD1. The CDR3 runs to 14 residues. After removal of 10 bases from V and 3 bases from J, the junction contained 10 bases not matched to a gene. The germline V gene has CDR1 LNHDA and CDR2 SQIVND (reference sequence). The CDR3 reads CATTATGGIYEQYF. CDR3 in DNA: TGTGCCACCACCGCGACAGGGGGAATCTACGAGCAGTACTTC.

The genes are TRBV6-5 and TRBJ2-7; TRBD2 matches at 10 bases. The CDR3 runs to 14 residues. Germline-derived CDR1 and CDR2 are MNHEY and SVGAGI. The junction had 4 bases not matched to a gene; V was cut back by 6 bases and J by 2 bases. The CDR3 sequence: CASSASGGPYEQYF. DNA of the CDR3: TGTGCCAGCAGCGCTAGCGGGGGCCCCTACGAGCAGTACTTC.

The genes are TRBV24-1 and TRBJ1-5; 7 positions match TRBD1. After removal of 7 bases from V and 7 bases from J, the junction contained 6 bases not matched to a gene. Germline V gene lookup returns CDR1 KGHDR and CDR2 SFDVKD. The length of the CDR3 is 13 residues. The CDR3 DNA reads TGTGCCACCAGGGCAGGGGGGAACCAGCCCCAGCATTTT. Its translation is CATRAGGNQPQHF.

V usage is TRBV4-2 and J usage is TRBJ1-2; D is uncertain. The CDR3 runs to 13 residues. Germline CDR1 is LGHNA and CDR2 is YNFKEQ. V was trimmed by 1 base and J by 4 bases, leaving 7 bases between them. DNA for the CDR3: TGTGCCAGCAGCCAAGGGACTCTCTATGGCTACACCTTC. Translating it yields CASSQGTLYGYTF.

The rearrangement links TRBV9 to TRBJ1-1, with 7 bases matching TRBD1. The germline V gene has CDR1 SGDLS and CDR2 YYNGEE. The ends lost 0 bases at V and 4 bases at J; junction bases unmatched: 12. CDR3 size: 17 residues. CDR3 DNA sequence: TGTGCCAGCAGCGTAGCTTCTAAGATGTCAGGGGGCACTGAAGCTTTCTTT. Its translation: CASSVASKMSGGTEAFF.